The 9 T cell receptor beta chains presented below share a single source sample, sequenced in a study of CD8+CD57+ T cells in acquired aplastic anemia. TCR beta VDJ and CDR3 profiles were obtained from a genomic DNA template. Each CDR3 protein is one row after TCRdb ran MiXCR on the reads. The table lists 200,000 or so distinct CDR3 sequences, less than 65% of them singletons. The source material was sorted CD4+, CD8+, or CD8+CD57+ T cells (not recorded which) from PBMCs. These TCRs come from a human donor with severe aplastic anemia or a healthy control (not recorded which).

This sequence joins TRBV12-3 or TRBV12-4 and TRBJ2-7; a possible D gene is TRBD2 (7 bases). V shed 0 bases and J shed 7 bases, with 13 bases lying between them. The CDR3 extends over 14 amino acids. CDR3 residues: CASSLAGGRGEQYF. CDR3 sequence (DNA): TGTGCCAGCAGTTTAGCGGGGGGGCGGGGGGAGCAGTACTTC.

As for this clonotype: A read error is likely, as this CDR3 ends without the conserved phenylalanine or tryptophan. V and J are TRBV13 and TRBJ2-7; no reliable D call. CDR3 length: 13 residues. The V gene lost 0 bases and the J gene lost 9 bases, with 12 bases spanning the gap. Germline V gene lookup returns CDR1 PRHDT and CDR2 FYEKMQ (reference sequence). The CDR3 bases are TGTGCCAGCAGCTTAGGTAGCAGACCCGGGCAGTACTCC. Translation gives CASSLGSRPGQYS.

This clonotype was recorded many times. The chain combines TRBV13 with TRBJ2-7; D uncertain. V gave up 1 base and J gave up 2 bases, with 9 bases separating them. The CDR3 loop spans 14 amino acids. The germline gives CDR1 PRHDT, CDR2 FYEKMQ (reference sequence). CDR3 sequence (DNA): TGTGCCAGCAGCTTAGCGGTGGGGACCTACGAGCAGTACTTC. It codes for CASSLAVGTYEQYF.

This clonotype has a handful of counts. The chain's CDR3 is CASSQERDNSPLHF. In nucleotides, the CDR3 is TGCGCCAGCAGCCAAGAGCGGGATAATTCACCCCTCCACTTT. This chain joins TRBV4-3 and TRBJ1-6; D gene ambiguous. CDR3 size: 14 residues. Between the trimmed V and J ends, which lost 0 bases and 5 bases, there was a span of 5 bases. CDR1 and CDR2 (germline): LGHNA, YSLEER.

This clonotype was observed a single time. In DNA, the CDR3 is TGCGCCAGCAGCCAACGGGGCACAGATACGCAGTATTTT. It encodes CASSQRGTDTQYF. The V and J genes are TRBV4-1 and TRBJ2-3; D is unresolved. From germline, CDR1 is MGHRA and CDR2 YSYEKL. V was shortened by 2 bases and J by 1 base, with 4 bases between the two germline ends. The length of the CDR3 is 13 residues.

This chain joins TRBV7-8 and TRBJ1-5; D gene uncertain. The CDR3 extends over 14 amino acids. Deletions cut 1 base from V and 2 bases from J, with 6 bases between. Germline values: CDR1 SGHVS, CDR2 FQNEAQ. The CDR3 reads CASSLGPGNQPQHF. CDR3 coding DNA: TGTGCCAGCAGCTTAGGTCCAGGCAATCAGCCCCAGCATTTT. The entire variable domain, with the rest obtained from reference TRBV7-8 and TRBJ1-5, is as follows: GAGVSQSPRYKVAKRGQDVALRCDPISGHVSLFWYQQALGQGPEFLTYFQNEAQLDKSGLPSDRFFAERPEGSVSTLKIQRTQQEDSAVYLCASSLGPGNQPQHFGDGTRLSIL.

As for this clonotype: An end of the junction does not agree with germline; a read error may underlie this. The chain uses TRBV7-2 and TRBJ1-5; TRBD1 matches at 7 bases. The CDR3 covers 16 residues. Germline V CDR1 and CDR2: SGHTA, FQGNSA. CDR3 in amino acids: CASSRETGDGNQPQHF. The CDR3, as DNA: TGTGCCAGCAGCCGTGAAACAGGGGACGGCAACCAGCCCCAGCATTTT.

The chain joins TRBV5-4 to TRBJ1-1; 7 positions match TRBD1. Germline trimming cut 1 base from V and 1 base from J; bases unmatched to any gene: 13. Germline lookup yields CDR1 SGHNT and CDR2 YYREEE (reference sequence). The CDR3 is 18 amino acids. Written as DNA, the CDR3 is TGTGCCAGCAGCTTGACTACCGGGACAGTGACTAAGAACACTGAAGCTTTCTTT. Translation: CASSLTTGTVTKNTEAFF.

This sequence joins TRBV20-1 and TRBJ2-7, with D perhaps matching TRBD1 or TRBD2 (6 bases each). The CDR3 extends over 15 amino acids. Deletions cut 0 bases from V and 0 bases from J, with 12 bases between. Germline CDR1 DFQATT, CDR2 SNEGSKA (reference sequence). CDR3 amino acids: CSARDPGGHSYEQYF. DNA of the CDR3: TGCAGTGCTAGAGACCCCGGGGGCCACTCCTACGAGCAGTACTTC.